This T cell receptor beta chain was observed in a study of shared clonotypes between healthy human individuals. CD8 cells regarded as naive lacked CD45RO, were positively chosen for CCR7, and omitted terminally differentiated effector memory CD45RA+ cells. Sequenced by immunoSEQ multiplex PCR; TCRdb stores in-frame clones only, minus some. Altogether millions of clones are present, 85% to 95% being singletons, with the ten largest covering 1.5% to 2%. The V gene lost 3 bases and the J gene lost 7 bases, with 15 bases spanning the gap. Germline loops: CDR1 LNHDA, CDR2 SQIVND (reference sequence). The CDR3 contains 14 residues.

The receptor was derived from a man younger than 35 in good health. Some clones in this sample may be carry-over from other donors' samples. Sequences were obtained from naive CD8+ T cells from PBMCs. The gene calls are TRBV19 and TRBJ1-2, with D possibly TRBD1 on 5 matching bases. The CDR3 bases are TGTGCCAGTAGTATTAGGGTGTTCGGGACTGGCTACACCTTC. Residues: CASSIRVFGTGYTF.